This T cell receptor (beta chain) was recovered during a study of blood T cell repertoires in COVID-19. Overall study: Donors in the United States, Italy and Spain gave samples during acute or convalescent COVID-19.

Enrollees, about 18 to 89 years old, lived in approximately 24 US areas. What the recovered Cohort 3 donors had was two negative PCRs, clearance, or symptom resolution. The CDR3 length is 9 residues. Trimming removed 5 bases at V and 12 bases at J, with 5 bases between. Per germline, CDR1 LGHNT and CDR2 FRNRAP. In the study's own analysis: Reference gene primer amplification in the assay estimated nucleated cell counts. Using immunoSEQ multiplex PCR, the repertoire was profiled, and TCRdb retains in-frame clones only, with some absent. Clone size and the V and J calls come from that table; the DNA yielded D and trimming. The sample includes 250,000 or so clones, 70% to 85% of them seen just once.

This receptor was taken from a man aged 60 to 69 who had recovered from COVID-19. The V call is TRBV12-5, the J call TRBJ2-1, with unresolved D. The sequenced material came from PBMCs or T cells enriched from blood (not recorded which). Here the CDR3 DNA reads TGTGCTAGTGGTCCAGGGCAGTTCTTC. It specifies CASGPGQFF. Full variable domain (rest looked up from reference TRBV12-5 and TRBJ2-1): DARVTQTPRHKVTEMGQEVTMRCQPILGHNTVFWYRQTMMQGLELLAYFRNRAPLDDSGMPKDRFSAEMPDATLATLKIQPSEPRDSAVYFCASGPGQFFGPGTRLTVL.